This T cell receptor (beta chain) was identified during a study of molecular identifiers for immune sequencing clone quantification (dated 2018 in TCRdb). Some background on the complete study: For a replicate experiment, RNA from roughly 21,000 or 96,000 naive CD8 T cells was divided into five aliquots, of which four were sequenced. This methods study used CD8 T cells to benchmark TCR RNA copy counting and molecular-identifier clustering-based TCR repertoire sequencing (MIDCIRS). Paper-wide results and their limitations: When barcode sub-clustering was left out, chimeric consensus sequences inflated TCR diversity, with chimeras reaching as high as 47%. Naive libraries contained spiked-in Jurkat TCR RNA (approximately nine copies' worth), which is not part of the donor repertoire. Modeling gave about 3.3 recovered TCR RNA copies per cell versus 7.5 to 10 by digital PCR, implying about 30% capture efficiency. Even against a background of about a million naive CD8 T cells, spiked-in Jurkat TCR RNA amounting to a single cell's worth was reported to be detectable. In CMV-specific effector cells, over 99% of molecules were held by clones above 20 RNA copies, whereas under 1% of molecules were held by such clones in naive cells. Highly expanded clone sizes could be underestimated because identical TCR molecules may share a barcode.

Naive CD8 T cell libraries were made from about 20,000 to 1,000,000 sorted cells using 10%, 30% or 50% of purified RNA. Naive CD8 T cells, defined as CD8+CD4-CCR7+CD45RA+, were FACS-sorted into RLT Plus buffer on a BD FACSAria II. To test detection sensitivity, Jurkat RNA equal to around 10 TCR copies was added to samples of about 20,000-1,000,000 naive CD8 T cells. Enrichment of CD8 T cells was performed with RosetteSep CD8+ T Cell Enrichment Cocktail and Ficoll-Paque, after which ACK red cell lysis was carried out. CDR1 and CDR2, looked up from the germline V gene, are MNHEY and SVGEGT. V and J lose 6 bases and 5 bases, and a span of 17 bases separates them. The CDR3, cysteine through phenylalanine, is 15 amino acids long. Kept here is only the CDR3 DNA, which spans 45 bases and is read in frame from base 1. The method was PCR. Instrument on record: NextSeq 500. Preparation of bulk TCR libraries followed a previously described approach, with the TCR primers listed in Table S5. Total RNA was purified with the Qiagen AllPrep DNA/RNA kit. Before analysis, reads from multiple sequencing runs of the same library were pooled. From the authors' description of their analysis: Reads were retained only if the reads had an exact TCR constant sequence, and the retained reads were trimmed to 150 nt and grouped according to their 12-nt molecular barcodes. Reads inside each barcode group were sub-clustered using a 15% Levenshtein threshold, and a quality-weighted consensus sequence was constructed for each RNA molecule. Non-functional sequences were discarded, and so were lower-count sequences lying one edit away from another sequence. Based on fitting two negative binomial distributions, any barcode sub-cluster with under 20% of the maximum read count was discarded. TCRdb's own reprocessing of the public reads used fastp at Q25 and MiXCR and kept productive beta chains. Each entry merges the rows of one CDR3 protein and shows their most common DNA and genes. The V and J calls reflect TCRdb's pipeline rather than the authors' work. Across this sample there are under 800,000 distinct CDR3 sequences, with about 25% seen only once. The ten largest make up 0.78% of the sample.

This clonotype was recorded a few times. Its cognate antigen has yet to be identified. One base away there is no much larger clone; base qualities are not given. The V and J genes are TRBV6-2 or TRBV6-3 and TRBJ1-5; the D gene is not confidently resolved. Source material: naive CD8+ T cells from blood, with Jurkat cell RNA spiked in. Reading the label with the study, this specimen's cell subset or site is: FACS-sorted CD8+CD4-CCR7+CD45RA+ naive T cells. The TCR comes from a human donor in good health. Some libraries in this study had Jurkat cell RNA spiked in. The CDR3 protein is CASSPPGSPYQPQHF. The DNA reads as follows: TGTGCCAGCAGCCCCCCGGGGAGCCCTTATCAGCCCCAGCATTTT.